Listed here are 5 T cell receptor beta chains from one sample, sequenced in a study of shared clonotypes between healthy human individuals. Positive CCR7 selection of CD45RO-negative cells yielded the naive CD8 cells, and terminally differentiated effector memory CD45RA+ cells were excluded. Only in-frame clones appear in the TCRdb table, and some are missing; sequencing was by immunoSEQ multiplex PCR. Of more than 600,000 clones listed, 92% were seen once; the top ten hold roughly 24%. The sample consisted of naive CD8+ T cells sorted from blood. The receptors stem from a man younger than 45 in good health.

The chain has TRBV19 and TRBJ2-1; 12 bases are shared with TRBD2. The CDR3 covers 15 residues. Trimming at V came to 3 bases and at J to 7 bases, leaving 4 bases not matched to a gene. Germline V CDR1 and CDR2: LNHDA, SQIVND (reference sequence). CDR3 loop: CASSILGLAGNEQFF. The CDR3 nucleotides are TGTGCCAGTAGTATCCTAGGACTAGCGGGGAATGAGCAGTTCTTC.

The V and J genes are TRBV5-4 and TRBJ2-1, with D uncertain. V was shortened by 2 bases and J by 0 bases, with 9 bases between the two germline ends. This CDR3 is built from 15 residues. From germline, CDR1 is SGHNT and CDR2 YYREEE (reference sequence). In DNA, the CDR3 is TGTGCCAGCAGCTTTTCGCGGAGCTCCTACAATGAGCAGTTCTTC. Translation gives CASSFSRSSYNEQFF.

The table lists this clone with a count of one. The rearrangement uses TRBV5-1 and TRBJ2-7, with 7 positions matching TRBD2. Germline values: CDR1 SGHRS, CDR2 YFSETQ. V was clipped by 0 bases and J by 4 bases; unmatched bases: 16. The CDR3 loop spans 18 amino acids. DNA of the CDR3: TGCGCCAGCAGCTTGGCCGGGTCGGTCCTAGCGGTTGGTTACGAGCAGTACTTC. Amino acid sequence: CASSLAGSVLAVGYEQYF.

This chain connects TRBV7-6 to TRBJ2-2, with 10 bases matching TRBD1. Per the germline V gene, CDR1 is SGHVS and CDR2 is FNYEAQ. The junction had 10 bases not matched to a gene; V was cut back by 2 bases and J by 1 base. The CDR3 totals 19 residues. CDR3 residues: CASSLPTGTGDMNTGELFF. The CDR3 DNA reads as TGTGCCAGCAGCTTACCGACCGGGACAGGGGATATGAACACCGGGGAGCTGTTTTTT.

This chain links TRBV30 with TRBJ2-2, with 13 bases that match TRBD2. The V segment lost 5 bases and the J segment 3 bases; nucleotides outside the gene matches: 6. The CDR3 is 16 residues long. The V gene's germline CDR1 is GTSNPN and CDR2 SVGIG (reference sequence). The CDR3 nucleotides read TGTGCCTGGCTCGGACTAGCGGGAGAGTACACCGGGGAGCTGTTTTTT. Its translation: CAWLGLAGEYTGELFF. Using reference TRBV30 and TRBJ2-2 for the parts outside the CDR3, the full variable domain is SQTIHQWPATLVQPVGSPLSLECTVEGTSNPNLYWYRQAAGRGLQLLFYSVGIGQISSEVPQNLSASRPQDRQFILSSKKLLLSDSGFYLCAWLGLAGEYTGELFFGEGSRLTVL.